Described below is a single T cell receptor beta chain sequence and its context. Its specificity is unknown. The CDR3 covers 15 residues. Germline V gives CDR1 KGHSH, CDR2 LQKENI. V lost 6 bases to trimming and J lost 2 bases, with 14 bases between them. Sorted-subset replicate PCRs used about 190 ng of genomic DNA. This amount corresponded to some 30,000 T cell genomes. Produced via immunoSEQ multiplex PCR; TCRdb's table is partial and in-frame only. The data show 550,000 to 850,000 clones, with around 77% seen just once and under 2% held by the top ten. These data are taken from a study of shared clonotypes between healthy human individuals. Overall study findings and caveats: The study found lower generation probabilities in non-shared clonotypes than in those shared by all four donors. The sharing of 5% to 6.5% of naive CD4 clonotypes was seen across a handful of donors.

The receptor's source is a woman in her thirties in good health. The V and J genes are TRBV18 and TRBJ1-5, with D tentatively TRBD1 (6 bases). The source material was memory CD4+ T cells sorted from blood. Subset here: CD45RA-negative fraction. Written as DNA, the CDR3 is TGTGCCAGCTCCCCGGGGGAGGGGGGCAATCAGCCCCAGCATTTT. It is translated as CASSPGEGGNQPQHF.